These T cell receptor beta chains were read from a single sample in a study of blood T cell repertoires in COVID-19. Sequencing was performed with immunoSEQ multiplex PCR; in TCRdb, only in-frame clones are kept and a portion is missing. There are 95,000 to 120,000 clones in the sample; over 80% occur only once, and roughly 4.4% lies in the top ten. Sequenced: peripheral blood. The receptors were sampled from a woman aged 45-65 years with acute or convalescent COVID-19. The CDR3 runs from the conserved cysteine through the conserved F or W. A D gene is named only where the DNA matches it firmly. Expanded clones get a size class; other rows say once, few or many, or leave the size out.

v_call	j_call	d_call	clone_size	cdr3_nt	cdr3_aa
TRBV9	TRBJ1-4	TRBD1	.	TGTGCCAGCAGCGTAGAACAGGGGGCAGGTGAAAAACTGTTTTTT	CASSVEQGAGEKLFF
TRBV3-1/TRBV3-2	TRBJ1-1	.	once	TGTGCCAGCAGCCCTCAGAGGGACACTGAAGCTTTCTTT	CASSPQRDTEAFF
TRBV27	TRBJ2-7	.	once	TGTGCCAGCAGCTCCACGGGGTCCTACGAGCAGTACTTC	CASSSTGSYEQYF
TRBV5-5	TRBJ2-7	TRBD1	.	TGTGCCAGCAGCTCCGCCGGGACAGGGAAACTCTACGAGCAGTACTTC	CASSSAGTGKLYEQYF
TRBV4-1	TRBJ2-3	TRBD2	.	TGCGCCAGCAGCCTAGCGGGGGTGCTAGATACGCAGTATTTT	CASSLAGVLDTQYF
TRBV7-2	TRBJ2-4	.	.	TGTGCCAGCAGCTTTCCGGGCGGGGCCAAAAACATTCAGTACTTC	CASSFPGGAKNIQYF
TRBV6-5	TRBJ2-3	.	.	TGTGCCAGCAGTTCCCTCACAGATACGCAGTATTTT	CASSSLTDTQYF
TRBV3-1/TRBV3-2	TRBJ1-1	.	.	TGTGCCAGCAGCCACCGAAGGGGGATTCGCACTGAAGCTTTCTTT	CASSHRRGIRTEAFF
TRBV7-9	TRBJ2-7	TRBD1	.	TGTGCCAGCAGCCCGACAGGGGCACTGTACGAGCAGTACTTC	CASSPTGALYEQYF
TRBV19	TRBJ2-1	.	.	TGTGCCAGTAGTATTTCGGGGTTGGTCAATGAGCAGTTCTTC	CASSISGLVNEQFF
TRBV6-2/TRBV6-3	TRBJ2-2	.	.	TGTGCCAGCAGTAGCCCATTTGGGCAGGTGGGTTCGAGCACCGGGGAGCTGTTTTTT	CASSSPFGQVGSSTGELFF
TRBV6-1	TRBJ1-5	.	.	TGTGCCAGCAGTGAATGGAATGGGTTCCGGGAGGATCAGCCCCAGCATTTT	CASSEWNGFREDQPQHF
TRBV15	TRBJ2-3	.	.	TGTGCCACCAGCAGGAGCATAGCTGCCGATACGCAGTATTTT	CATSRSIAADTQYF
TRBV21-1	TRBJ1-4	.	.	TGTGCCAGCAGCGACGGGACAGGGTATGACCTTAATGAAAAACTGTTTTTT	CASSDGTGYDLNEKLFF
TRBV19	TRBJ2-7	.	.	TGTGCCAGTAGTCATGACAGGACCGGGGACGACGAGCAGTACTTC	CASSHDRTGDDEQYF
TRBV5-4	TRBJ2-1	.	.	TGTGCCAGCAGCTTGGGCTACAGGGTCCATGAGCAGTTCTTC	CASSLGYRVHEQFF
TRBV18	TRBJ2-7	TRBD1	.	TGTGCCAGCTCACCCGGACAGGTGGAAGAGCAGTACTTC	CASSPGQVEEQYF
TRBV6-5	TRBJ1-2	TRBD1	.	TGTGCCAGCACCCTGGAGACCGGGACAGGCGGCTTTTACACCTTC	CASTLETGTGGFYTF
TRBV14	TRBJ2-3	.	.	TGTGCCAGCAGCCAAGATGGACTCCGCACAGATACGCAGTATTTT	CASSQDGLRTDTQYF
TRBV19	TRBJ1-6	.	.	TGTGCCAGTAATCAGGGGACGAATTCACCCCTCCACTTT	CASNQGTNSPLHF
TRBV3-1/TRBV3-2	TRBJ2-7	.	.	TGTGCCAGCAGCCAAGATCGGGGGGCGGTTTTGGGGGCCCCCTTACGTTACGAGCAGTACTTC	CASSQDRGAVLGAPLRYEQYF
TRBV19	TRBJ1-1	TRBD1	.	TGTGCCAGCCTCGGACAGGGAAACACTGAAGCTTTCTTT	CASLGQGNTEAFF
TRBV7-2	TRBJ2-3	TRBD2	.	TGTGCCAGCAGCTTAGCAGGGCGGGGGGTCAAGGTAGATACGCAGTATTTT	CASSLAGRGVKVDTQYF
TRBV10-3	TRBJ1-1	.	.	TGTGCCTCTCAGGTGGGACATGGAATGAACACTGAAGCTTTCTTT	CASQVGHGMNTEAFF
TRBV7-2	TRBJ2-7	.	.	TGTGCCAGCAGCCCGCGAACAGGTCCCTCGGAGCAGTACTTC	CASSPRTGPSEQYF
TRBV5-4	TRBJ1-6	TRBD1	.	TGTGCCAGCAGCTTACCGGGACAGGGGCATTCACCCCTCCACTTT	CASSLPGQGHSPLHF
TRBV2	TRBJ1-2	TRBD1	.	TGTGCCAGCAGTTCCGGGACAGGTCTAAACTATGGCTACACCTTC	CASSSGTGLNYGYTF
TRBV7-8	TRBJ2-1	TRBD2	.	TGTGCCAGCAGCTTAGCGTCTAGCGGGGTTCTTGAGCAGTTCTTC	CASSLASSGVLEQFF
TRBV6-5	TRBJ1-2	.	.	TGTGCCAGCAGTTCAGTACCAGGGTTTAGCTATGGCTACACCTTC	CASSSVPGFSYGYTF
TRBV7-6	TRBJ2-2	TRBD1	.	TGTGCCAGCAGCTTAGGGGGGACAGTGAACACCGGGGAGCTGTTTTTT	CASSLGGTVNTGELFF
TRBV5-5	TRBJ2-7	.	.	TGTGCCAGCAGCCATCGACTGGACAGACCCGCCTACGAGCAGTACTTC	CASSHRLDRPAYEQYF
TRBV5-1	TRBJ1-2	.	.	TGCGCCAGCAGCTTTGATGGGCAGGCAGGGGTCTATGGCTACACCTTC	CASSFDGQAGVYGYTF
TRBV29-1	TRBJ2-7	.	.	TGCAGCGGACAGACAGCCCCCTACGAGCAGTACTTC	CSGQTAPYEQYF
TRBV7-7	TRBJ2-2	TRBD1	.	TGTGCCAGCAGCCCGGGACAGGGGAACACCGGGGAGCTGTTTTTT	CASSPGQGNTGELFF
TRBV2	TRBJ2-7	.	.	TGTGCCAGCAACAGGGACCCCTACGAGCAGTACTTC	CASNRDPYEQYF
TRBV3-1/TRBV3-2	TRBJ2-7	TRBD2	.	TGTGCCAGCAGCCAACCAGCGGGAGTCGGGGAGCAGTACTTC	CASSQPAGVGEQYF
TRBV2	TRBJ1-1	TRBD1	once	TGTGCCAGCACTGGGACAGGGGTTAAGACTGAAGCTTTCTTT	CASTGTGVKTEAFF